This is a list of T cell receptor beta chains from one sample in a study of beta chain features in type 1 diabetes. TCRdb keeps only in-frame clones here, not all; method: immunoSEQ multiplex PCR. The sample contains under 250,000 clones, 12% to 15% of which appear only once. Material: naive CD4+ T cells from blood. All receptors derive from a woman aged 40 to 50 in good health. CDR3s include the opening cysteine and the closing phenylalanine or tryptophan. The order of the fields is J gene, clone size, V gene, D gene, CDR3 length, CDR3 protein, CDR3 DNA. A D gene is named only where the DNA matches it firmly. Clone sizes are given selectively: once, few, many, or a class where the clone is expanded.

J gene: TRBJ1-2; clone size: -; V gene: TRBV5-1; D gene: TRBD1; CDR3 length: 13; CDR3 protein: CASSSPGTGGYTF; CDR3 DNA: TGCGCCAGCAGCTCTCCTGGGACAGGTGGCTACACCTTC
J gene: TRBJ1-2; clone size: -; V gene: TRBV19; D gene: -; CDR3 length: 15; CDR3 protein: CASSIVGLLRYGYTF; CDR3 DNA: TGTGCCAGTAGTATAGTTGGACTACTGAGGTATGGCTACACCTTC
J gene: TRBJ2-5; clone size: -; V gene: TRBV5-1; D gene: -; CDR3 length: 12; CDR3 protein: CASSQRQETQYF; CDR3 DNA: TGCGCCAGCAGTCAGCGACAAGAGACCCAGTACTTC
J gene: TRBJ2-7; clone size: few; V gene: TRBV11-1; D gene: -; CDR3 length: 15; CDR3 protein: CASSDSAADPYEQYF; CDR3 DNA: TGTGCCAGCAGCGACTCGGCGGCAGATCCCTACGAGCAGTACTTC
J gene: TRBJ1-5; clone size: few; V gene: TRBV5-4; D gene: -; CDR3 length: 15; CDR3 protein: CASSFAPNSNQPQHF; CDR3 DNA: TGTGCCAGCAGCTTCGCCCCTAATAGCAATCAGCCCCAGCATTTT
J gene: TRBJ2-7; clone size: few; V gene: TRBV4-1; D gene: TRBD1; CDR3 length: 15; CDR3 protein: CASSPGTGPSYEQYF; CDR3 DNA: TGCGCCAGCAGCCCCGGGACAGGGCCCTCCTACGAGCAGTACTTC
J gene: TRBJ1-1; clone size: -; V gene: TRBV7-6; D gene: -; CDR3 length: 15; CDR3 protein: CASSLRQNMNTEAFF; CDR3 DNA: TGTGCCAGCAGCTTACGACAGAACATGAACACTGAAGCTTTCTTT
J gene: TRBJ1-2; clone size: -; V gene: TRBV18; D gene: TRBD1; CDR3 length: 15; CDR3 protein: CASSPPGTGDYGYTF; CDR3 DNA: TGTGCCAGCTCACCACCGGGGACAGGGGATTATGGCTACACCTTC
J gene: TRBJ2-2; clone size: -; V gene: TRBV9; D gene: TRBD2; CDR3 length: 15; CDR3 protein: CASSPRLAGSEELFF; CDR3 DNA: TGTGCCAGCAGCCCGAGACTAGCGGGATCGGAGGAGCTGTTTTTT
J gene: TRBJ1-1; clone size: few; V gene: TRBV5-6; D gene: TRBD1; CDR3 length: 16; CDR3 protein: CASSLAGAGGNTEAFF; CDR3 DNA: TGTGCCAGCAGCTTGGCGGGTGCAGGGGGCAACACTGAAGCTTTCTTT
J gene: TRBJ2-3; clone size: -; V gene: TRBV11-2; D gene: -; CDR3 length: 16; CDR3 protein: CASSLAAGGGAYTQYF; CDR3 DNA: TGTGCCAGCAGCTTAGCTGCCGGAGGGGGGGCTTATACGCAGTATTTT
J gene: TRBJ1-2; clone size: few; V gene: TRBV7-8; D gene: -; CDR3 length: 15; CDR3 protein: CASSQSAQGSYGYTF; CDR3 DNA: TGTGCCAGCAGCCAAAGCGCCCAGGGTTCCTATGGCTACACCTTC
J gene: TRBJ2-1; clone size: many; V gene: TRBV7-9; D gene: -; CDR3 length: 8; CDR3 protein: CAGGEQFF; CDR3 DNA: TGCGCCGGAGGGGAGCAGTTCTTC
J gene: TRBJ1-4; clone size: -; V gene: TRBV5-4; D gene: TRBD1; CDR3 length: 15; CDR3 protein: CASNPGQGKNEKLFF; CDR3 DNA: TGTGCCAGCAACCCAGGACAGGGGAAAAATGAAAAACTGTTTTTT
J gene: TRBJ2-5; clone size: few; V gene: TRBV9; D gene: TRBD1; CDR3 length: 17; CDR3 protein: CASSAGITGGNQETQYF; CDR3 DNA: TGTGCCAGCAGCGCCGGGATTACAGGGGGTAATCAAGAGACCCAGTACTTC
J gene: TRBJ2-2; clone size: few; V gene: TRBV7-6; D gene: -; CDR3 length: 13; CDR3 protein: CASSPWGAGELFF; CDR3 DNA: TGTGCCAGCAGCCCGTGGGGGGCCGGGGAGCTGTTTTTT
J gene: TRBJ1-3; clone size: few; V gene: TRBV13; D gene: TRBD1; CDR3 length: 14; CDR3 protein: CASSSDRGGNTIYF; CDR3 DNA: TGTGCCAGCAGCTCGGACAGGGGTGGAAACACCATATATTTT
J gene: TRBJ2-5; clone size: few; V gene: TRBV7-8; D gene: -; CDR3 length: 14; CDR3 protein: CASSLTGPQETQYF; CDR3 DNA: TGTGCCAGCAGCCTTACAGGGCCTCAAGAGACCCAGTACTTC
J gene: TRBJ1-5; clone size: few; V gene: TRBV21-1; D gene: -; CDR3 length: 15; CDR3 protein: CASSKVHRAGQPQHF; CDR3 DNA: TGTGCCAGCAGCAAAGTTCACAGGGCGGGTCAGCCCCAGCATTTT
J gene: TRBJ1-4; clone size: -; V gene: TRBV1; D gene: -; CDR3 length: 14; CDR3 protein: CTTDRDASREKLFF; CDR3 DNA: TGCACCACCGACAGGGACGCCAGTAGGGAAAAACTGTTTTTT
J gene: TRBJ2-2; clone size: -; V gene: TRBV2; D gene: -; CDR3 length: 15; CDR3 protein: CASTGGNTEAGELFF; CDR3 DNA: TGTGCCAGCACGGGCGGAAATACGGAGGCCGGGGAGCTGTTTTTT
J gene: TRBJ2-3; clone size: -; V gene: TRBV5-1; D gene: -; CDR3 length: 14; CDR3 protein: CASSLQRGTDTQYF; CDR3 DNA: TGCGCCAGCAGCTTACAGCGGGGCACAGATACGCAGTATTTT
J gene: TRBJ2-1; clone size: many; V gene: TRBV7-9; D gene: TRBD2; CDR3 length: 12; CDR3 protein: CASKAWGGEQFF; CDR3 DNA: TGTGCCAGCAAAGCGTGGGGGGGTGAGCAGTTCTTC
J gene: TRBJ2-1; clone size: -; V gene: TRBV19; D gene: -; CDR3 length: 14; CDR3 protein: CASSIGRVGNEQFF; CDR3 DNA: TGTGCCAGTAGTATTGGCAGGGTCGGCAATGAGCAGTTCTTC
J gene: TRBJ2-6; clone size: few; V gene: TRBV11-2; D gene: -; CDR3 length: 15; CDR3 protein: CASKKRGSGANVLTF; CDR3 DNA: TGTGCCAGCAAAAAACGGGGCTCTGGGGCCAACGTCCTGACTTTC
J gene: TRBJ1-1; clone size: -; V gene: TRBV5-1; D gene: -; CDR3 length: 14; CDR3 protein: CASSRDNQNTEAFF; CDR3 DNA: TGCGCCAGCAGTAGGGACAACCAGAACACTGAAGCTTTCTTT
J gene: TRBJ1-5; clone size: few; V gene: TRBV19; D gene: -; CDR3 length: 15; CDR3 protein: CASSLRRQIGQPQHF; CDR3 DNA: TGTGCCAGTAGTCTACGTCGACAGATCGGTCAGCCCCAGCATTTT
J gene: TRBJ1-5; clone size: -; V gene: TRBV7-2; D gene: -; CDR3 length: 16; CDR3 protein: CASSVGGRVGHQPQHF; CDR3 DNA: TGTGCCAGCAGCGTTGGGGGCAGGGTAGGGCATCAGCCCCAGCATTTT
J gene: TRBJ1-5; clone size: few; V gene: TRBV19; D gene: TRBD1; CDR3 length: 13; CDR3 protein: CASKGGGYQPQHF; CDR3 DNA: TGTGCCAGTAAAGGAGGGGGCTATCAGCCCCAGCATTTT
J gene: TRBJ2-7; clone size: -; V gene: TRBV5-1; D gene: -; CDR3 length: 13; CDR3 protein: CASSIDRDYEQYF; CDR3 DNA: TGCGCCAGCAGCATCGACCGGGACTACGAGCAGTACTTC
J gene: TRBJ2-1; clone size: -; V gene: TRBV27; D gene: TRBD1; CDR3 length: 15; CDR3 protein: CASSLIGQAHNEQFF; CDR3 DNA: TGTGCCAGCAGTTTGATTGGACAGGCTCACAATGAGCAGTTCTTC
J gene: TRBJ1-1; clone size: few; V gene: TRBV19; D gene: -; CDR3 length: 13; CDR3 protein: CASSSPGAPEAFF; CDR3 DNA: TGTGCCAGTAGTAGCCCAGGGGCGCCTGAAGCTTTCTTT
J gene: TRBJ2-7; clone size: -; V gene: TRBV14; D gene: TRBD2; CDR3 length: 15; CDR3 protein: CASKGSGGPVYEQYF; CDR3 DNA: TGTGCCAGCAAGGGAAGCGGGGGGCCCGTCTACGAGCAGTACTTC
J gene: TRBJ1-4; clone size: -; V gene: TRBV7-9; D gene: -; CDR3 length: 14; CDR3 protein: CASSFRRTNEKLFF; CDR3 DNA: TGTGCCAGCAGCTTCCGGAGAACTAATGAAAAACTGTTTTTT
J gene: TRBJ1-6; clone size: -; V gene: TRBV25-1; D gene: TRBD1; CDR3 length: 14; CDR3 protein: CASSRDRADSPLHF; CDR3 DNA: TGTGCCAGCAGTAGGGACAGGGCTGACTCACCCCTCCACTTT
J gene: TRBJ1-5; clone size: few; V gene: TRBV18; D gene: -; CDR3 length: 16; CDR3 protein: CASSPTAGGGDEPQHF; CDR3 DNA: TGTGCCAGCTCACCCACGGCGGGAGGAGGAGATGAGCCCCAGCATTTT
J gene: TRBJ1-2; clone size: few; V gene: TRBV11-2; D gene: TRBD1; CDR3 length: 14; CDR3 protein: CASSSQGASYGYTF; CDR3 DNA: TGTGCCAGCAGCTCCCAGGGGGCTAGCTATGGCTACACCTTC